These 18 T cell receptor beta chains share one sample of origin, sequenced in a study of patients and donors after allogeneic stem cell transplantation. TCRdb redid the calling of the RT-PCR reads with MiXCR, one entry per CDR3 protein. The sample carries some 880,000 distinct CDR3 sequences, about a sixth recorded once. Sequenced sample: blood, either unsorted or a sorted T cell fraction (not recorded which). All receptors come from a human donor who was either an allogeneic HSCT recipient or a stem cell or donor lymphocyte infusion donor (not recorded which). It is not recorded whose cells these are; they may come from a transplant donor.

This clonotype was seen only a few times. The chain combines TRBV15 with TRBJ2-7; 9 bases align to TRBD1. V shed 0 bases and J 0 bases; nucleotides not matched to a gene: 6. The CDR3 runs to 17 residues. The germline CDR1 and CDR2 sequences are LNHNV and YYDKDF (reference sequence). Written as DNA, the CDR3 is TGTGCCACCAGCAGAGATGTGGACAGGGGAAACTCCTACGAGCAGTACTTC. Its translation: CATSRDVDRGNSYEQYF.

This chain links TRBV27 with TRBJ2-7, with 7 bases matching TRBD1. The CDR3 sequence is 14 residues long. With V trimmed by 4 bases and J by 2 bases, 5 bases remained unmatched. Germline CDR1 MNHEY, CDR2 SMNVEV (reference sequence). The CDR3 sequence is CASSSRTGTYEQYF. The CDR3 DNA follows: TGTGCCAGCAGTTCCCGGACAGGTACCTACGAGCAGTACTTC.

This clonotype was observed a handful of times. The J gene is TRBJ1-6, the V gene TRBV12-3 or TRBV12-4, with TRBD1 as a possible D gene (5 bases). Trimming cost V 5 bases and J 6 bases, with 14 bases left between them. The CDR3 runs to 15 residues. CDR3 sequence (DNA): TGTGCCAGCAGTAGCAGGGTTTTCAGTAATTCACCCCTCCACTTT. Translating gives CASSSRVFSNSPLHF.

This clonotype turned up a few times. The gene calls are TRBV3-1 and TRBJ1-4, with 7 bases lining up with TRBD1. J was trimmed by 8 bases and V by 3 bases; bases with no gene match: 12. Germline-derived CDR1 and CDR2 are LGHDT and YNNKEL (reference sequence). The CDR3 is made up of 16 amino acids. CDR3 protein: CASSHHRGHGGEKLFF. CDR3 nucleotide sequence: TGTGCCAGCAGCCACCACAGGGGCCACGGAGGAGAAAAACTGTTTTTT. The whole variable domain, filled in from reference TRBV3-1 and TRBJ1-4, reads DTAVSQTPKYLVTQMGNDKSIKCEQNLGHDTMYWYKQDSKKFLKIMFSYNNKELIINETVPNRFSPKSPDKAHLNLHINSLELGDSAVYFCASSHHRGHGGEKLFFGSGTQLSVL.

This clonotype was found a few times. V usage is TRBV7-9 and J usage is TRBJ2-7, with 8 positions matching TRBD1. CDR3 size: 16 residues. CDR1 and CDR2 (germline): SEHNR, FQNEAQ (reference sequence). J was trimmed by 0 bases and V by 4 bases; bases with no gene match: 8. The CDR3 DNA reads as TGTGCCAGCAGCTCCAGGACAGGGACAATCTCCTACGAGCAGTACTTC. Its protein product is CASSSRTGTISYEQYF.

There are a few counts of this clonotype. The chain combines TRBV12-3 or TRBV12-4 with TRBJ2-1; 7 nucleotides agree with TRBD2. This CDR3 spans 15 amino acids. V gave up 4 bases and J gave up 6 bases; unmatched junction bases: 9. As DNA, the CDR3 is TGTGCCAGCAGTTCGGGGGGATATTATGGCAATGAGCAGTTCTTC. Protein product: CASSSGGYYGNEQFF.

This clonotype showed up just a few times. The rearrangement uses TRBV27 and TRBJ2-7, with D unclear. The CDR3 consists of 17 residues. V lost 3 bases to trimming and J lost 2 bases, with 20 bases between them. Germline CDR1 reads MNHEY; CDR2 reads SMNVEV (reference sequence). CDR3 residues: CASSFDISRNPPYEQYF. The CDR3 DNA reads TGTGCCAGCAGTTTCGACATTAGCCGGAATCCCCCCTACGAGCAGTACTTC.

This sequence joins TRBV7-9 and TRBJ2-1; D could derive from TRBD1 or TRBD2 (5 bases each). V lost 0 bases and J lost 14, with 17 bases in between. There are 14 residues in the CDR3. Germline assignment: CDR1 SEHNR and CDR2 FQNEAQ (reference sequence). CDR3 loop: CASSLAGVADNKFF. In nucleotides, the CDR3 is TGTGCCAGCAGCTTAGCGGGGGTGGCGGACAATAAGTTCTTC. The full variable domain, rest sourced from reference TRBV7-9 and TRBJ2-1, is DTGVSQNPRHKITKRGQNVTFRCDPISEHNRLYWYRQTLGQGPEFLTYFQNEAQLEKSRLLSDRFSAERPKGSFSTLEIQRTEQGDSAMYLCASSLAGVADNKFFGPGTRLTVL.

This clonotype was counted only a few times. This sequence joins TRBV7-2 and TRBJ1-2; D ambiguous. V was trimmed by 0 bases and J by 6 bases, leaving 8 bases between them. Germline V gene sequence: CDR1 SGHTA, CDR2 FQGNSA. The CDR3 totals 13 residues. In DNA form, the CDR3 reads TGTGCCAGCAGCTTAGCGGTTTCGGATGGCTACACCTTC. It encodes CASSLAVSDGYTF.

The chain combines TRBV5-6 with TRBJ2-5; D not certain. Trimming left V 4 bases short and J 5 bases short, with 12 bases between. This CDR3 contains 13 residues. Germline V gene sequence: CDR1 SGHDT, CDR2 YYEEEE. The DNA for the CDR3 is TGTGCCAGCAGCCGACCTCGGCGGGAGACCCAGTACTTC. Residues: CASSRPRRETQYF.

This clonotype was seen once. The V call is TRBV6-5, the J call TRBJ2-2; D call uncertain. The CDR3 consists of 14 residues. Trimming took off 3 bases at V and 4 bases at J, with 9 bases between the two ends. CDR1 is MNHEY and CDR2 is SVGAGI in the germline V gene. CDR3 protein: CASSYGLSTGELFF. The CDR3, as DNA: TGTGCCAGCAGTTATGGATTGAGCACCGGGGAGCTGTTTTTT.

The rearrangement joins TRBV5-1 to TRBJ2-5; D may be TRBD1 or TRBD2 (5 bases each). Trimming stripped 6 bases from V and 2 bases from J, with 14 bases between. The CDR3 spans 14 residues. Germline V gene lookup returns CDR1 SGHRS and CDR2 YFSETQ. CDR3 loop: CASTRGRLQETQYF. CDR3 coding DNA: TGCGCCAGCACCCGGGGCAGACTACAAGAGACCCAGTACTTC. Full variable domain (remainder filled in from reference TRBV5-1 and TRBJ2-5): KAGVTQTPRYLIKTRGQQVTLSCSPISGHRSVSWYQQTPGQGLQFLFEYFSETQRNKGNFPGRFSGRQFSNSRSEMNVSTLELGDSALYLCASTRGRLQETQYFGPGTRLLVL.

This chain uses TRBV20-1 with TRBJ2-6; TRBD1 matches at 9 bases. This CDR3 spans 17 amino acids. Germline-derived CDR1 and CDR2 are DFQATT and SNEGSKA (reference sequence). V lost 3 bases and J lost 0; bases outside the gene matches: 6. CDR3 sequence (DNA): TGCAGTGCTAGTTGGGGACAGGGAGGCTCTGGGGCCAACGTCCTGACTTTC. Its protein is CSASWGQGGSGANVLTF.

The rearrangement uses TRBV12-3 or TRBV12-4 and TRBJ2-3, with 9 bases aligning to TRBD2. This CDR3 has 17 amino acids. V lost 4 bases to trimming and J lost 0 bases; unmatched junction nucleotides: 8. CDR3 bases: TGTGCCAGCAGTTCGGGACTAGCCACCGCTAGCACAGATACGCAGTATTTT. Translation gives CASSSGLATASTDTQYF.

This clonotype was detected ten times or more. The chain links TRBV12-3 or TRBV12-4 to TRBJ1-4, with D perhaps matching TRBD1 (5 bases). This CDR3 has 12 residues. Trimming cost V 5 bases and J 13 bases, with 14 bases left between them. The CDR3 DNA sequence: TGTGCCAGCAGTATCACAGGATCTGGACTGTTTTTT. Amino acids: CASSITGSGLFF.

This clonotype has more than one count but fewer than ten. This chain joins TRBV6-2 or TRBV6-3 and TRBJ2-7; a weak D match, TRBD1 (5 bases). Trimming pared 8 bases from V and 2 bases from J, leaving 13 bases between. The CDR3 contains 13 residues. Germline loops: CDR1 MNHEY, CDR2 SVGEGT. The DNA of the CDR3 is TGTGCCAGCCTGGGGCGCGGAACCTACGAGCAGTACTTC. Protein: CASLGRGTYEQYF.

In this sample, this clonotype turned up a few times. The gene calls are TRBV27 and TRBJ1-4, with a tentative D call TRBD1 (5 bases). There are 18 residues in the CDR3. The germline CDR1 and CDR2 sequences are MNHEY and SMNVEV (reference sequence). Deletions cut 5 bases from V and 3 bases from J, with 22 bases between. CDR3 in amino acids: CASSQTRGRGEANEKLFF. CDR3 coding DNA: TGTGCCAGCAGTCAGACCCGGGGGAGGGGTGAGGCTAATGAAAAACTGTTTTTT.

The rearrangement uses TRBV12-3 or TRBV12-4 and TRBJ2-3; D call uncertain. This CDR3 is built from 12 residues. Trimming cost V 5 bases and J 4 bases, with 7 bases left between them. Written as DNA, the CDR3 is TGTGCCAGCAGTCCGATGGCAGATACGCAGTATTTT. Its protein is CASSPMADTQYF.